The clone carrying this T cell receptor (beta chain) has a handful of counts. This record comes from a study of cytomegalovirus exposure and HLA in healthy donors. PCR primers comprised 60 Vbeta and 13 Jbeta primers. The repertoire was sequenced with immunoSEQ multiplex PCR; TCRdb's copy has only in-frame clones and lacks some. The data contain around 59,000 clones, 83% of them seen just once; the ten biggest clones take up 1.6%. Per germline, CDR1 SGHTS and CDR2 YDEGEE. The CDR3 totals 14 residues. V was pared by 0 bases and J by 0 bases, with 7 bases between. The chain combines TRBV5-8 with TRBJ2-7, with D unresolved. The TCR comes from a human donor in good health. The sequencing input was PBMCs. Here the CDR3 reads CASSLGRSSYEQYF. Written as DNA, the CDR3 is TGTGCCAGCAGCTTGGGACGGAGCTCCTACGAGCAGTACTTC. The whole variable domain, remainder taken from reference TRBV5-8 and TRBJ2-7, is EAGVTQSPTHLIKTRGQQATLRCSPISGHTSVYWYQQALGLGLQFLLWYDEGEERNRGNFPPRFSGRQFPNYSSELNVNALELEDSALYLCASSLGRSSYEQYFGPGTRLTVT.